Listed below are T cell receptor beta chains from one sample, sequenced in a study of CD8+CD57+ T cells in acquired aplastic anemia. TCRdb used MiXCR to reprocess the reads, holding one entry per CDR3 protein. This sample carries over 150,000 distinct CDR3 sequences, roughly 47% of them seen once, and the ten largest clones take 1.1%. Sequencing was carried out using sorted CD4+, CD8+, or CD8+CD57+ T cells (not recorded which) from PBMCs. The source is a human donor in good health. Both conserved end residues are part of each CDR3. Each record gives: CDR3 protein, CDR3 DNA, D gene, clone size, J gene, V gene. A D gene is named only where the DNA matches it firmly. Part of the rows lack a size; the others show once, few, many or a class for expanded clones.

cdr3_aa: CSASDGTYGNTIYF
cdr3_nt: TGCAGTGCTAGCGACGGGACTTATGGAAACACCATATATTTT
d_call: .
clone_size: many
j_call: TRBJ1-3
v_call: TRBV20-1

cdr3_aa: CSAIRGNYEQYF
cdr3_nt: TGCAGTGCTATTCGGGGCAACTACGAGCAGTACTTC
d_call: .
clone_size: many
j_call: TRBJ2-7
v_call: TRBV20-1

cdr3_aa: CASSESTGGGNTEAFF
cdr3_nt: TGCGCCAGCAGTGAGTCGACAGGAGGTGGGAACACTGAAGCTTTCTTT
d_call: .
clone_size: few
j_call: TRBJ1-1
v_call: TRBV10-2

cdr3_aa: CASSLGTSGGGETQYF
cdr3_nt: TGTGCCAGCAGCCTAGGGACTAGCGGGGGTGGGGAGACCCAGTACTTC
d_call: TRBD2
clone_size: many
j_call: TRBJ2-5
v_call: TRBV7-3

cdr3_aa: CSARPRGQETQYF
cdr3_nt: TGCAGTGCTAGACCACGTGGCCAAGAGACCCAGTACTTC
d_call: .
clone_size: many
j_call: TRBJ2-5
v_call: TRBV20-1

cdr3_aa: CASSFGSRRTDTQYF
cdr3_nt: TGCGCCAGCAGCTTCGGCAGCCGACGCACAGATACGCAGTATTTT
d_call: .
clone_size: .
j_call: TRBJ2-3
v_call: TRBV5-1

cdr3_aa: CSAGRDGNQPQHF
cdr3_nt: TGCAGTGCCGGAAGGGACGGCAATCAGCCCCAGCATTTT
d_call: .
clone_size: .
j_call: TRBJ1-5
v_call: TRBV20-1

cdr3_aa: CASTPMGGYTF
cdr3_nt: TGTGCCAGCACACCCATGGGCGGCTACACCTTC
d_call: .
clone_size: few
j_call: TRBJ1-2
v_call: TRBV2

cdr3_aa: CASSLRGLGGETQYF
cdr3_nt: TGTGCCAGCAGTTTAAGAGGACTTGGGGGGGAGACCCAGTACTTC
d_call: .
clone_size: .
j_call: TRBJ2-5
v_call: TRBV27

cdr3_aa: CASSSGLAGGHEQFF
cdr3_nt: TGTGCCAGCAGCTCGGGACTAGCGGGGGGGCATGAGCAGTTCTTC
d_call: TRBD2
clone_size: .
j_call: TRBJ2-1
v_call: TRBV11-1

cdr3_aa: CASSIAIAGGPEVKTQYF
cdr3_nt: TGTGCCAGTAGTATAGCGATAGCGGGGGGGCCGGAAGTTAAGACCCAGTACTTC
d_call: TRBD2
clone_size: .
j_call: TRBJ2-5
v_call: TRBV19

cdr3_aa: CSSFVMNTEAFF
cdr3_nt: TGCAGTTCCTTTGTAATGAACACTGAAGCTTTCTTT
d_call: .
clone_size: .
j_call: TRBJ1-1
v_call: TRBV20-1

cdr3_aa: CATSELGAGYNEQFF
cdr3_nt: TGTGCCACCAGTGAGTTAGGGGCCGGTTACAATGAGCAGTTCTTC
d_call: .
clone_size: .
j_call: TRBJ2-1
v_call: TRBV24-1

cdr3_aa: CAIRADRGNSPLHF
cdr3_nt: TGTGCCATCAGGGCCGACAGGGGAAATTCACCCCTCCACTTT
d_call: TRBD1
clone_size: few
j_call: TRBJ1-6
v_call: TRBV10-3

cdr3_aa: CASSLADRKNTEAFF
cdr3_nt: TGTGCCAGCAGTTTAGCTGATCGGAAGAACACTGAAGCTTTCTTT
d_call: .
clone_size: .
j_call: TRBJ1-1
v_call: TRBV12-3/TRBV12-4

cdr3_aa: CASSSGLDTTF
cdr3_nt: TGTGCCAGCAGCTCAGGACTAGACACCACCTTC
d_call: .
clone_size: .
j_call: TRBJ1-2
v_call: TRBV12-3/TRBV12-4

cdr3_aa: CASSRVAGARGDTQYF
cdr3_nt: TGTGCCAGCAGCCGGGTAGCGGGGGCCCGGGGAGATACGCAGTATTTT
d_call: TRBD2
clone_size: .
j_call: TRBJ2-3
v_call: TRBV14

cdr3_aa: CASEVQGTSPLHF
cdr3_nt: TGTGCCAGCGAGGTACAGGGAACGTCACCCCTCCACTTT
d_call: .
clone_size: once
j_call: TRBJ1-6
v_call: TRBV2

cdr3_aa: CASSLESSGRYEQYF
cdr3_nt: TGTGCCAGCAGCTTAGAGAGTAGCGGGAGGTACGAGCAGTACTTC
d_call: TRBD2
clone_size: many
j_call: TRBJ2-7
v_call: TRBV7-9

cdr3_aa: CASSRGWGQGQPQHF
cdr3_nt: TGTGCCAGCAGCCGCGGTTGGGGACAGGGTCAGCCCCAGCATTTT
d_call: TRBD1
clone_size: .
j_call: TRBJ1-5
v_call: TRBV12-3/TRBV12-4

cdr3_aa: CASSVAPSTDTQYF
cdr3_nt: TGTGCCAGCAGCGTAGCTCCCTCAACAGATACGCAGTATTTT
d_call: .
clone_size: .
j_call: TRBJ2-3
v_call: TRBV9

cdr3_aa: CAIEASYGYTF
cdr3_nt: TGCGCCATAGAGGCATCCTATGGCTACACCTTC
d_call: .
clone_size: .
j_call: TRBJ1-2
v_call: TRBV10-2

cdr3_aa: CASSLGTGVETQYF
cdr3_nt: TGTGCCAGCAGCTTGGGCACGGGTGTTGAGACCCAGTACTTC
d_call: .
clone_size: few
j_call: TRBJ2-5
v_call: TRBV7-6

cdr3_aa: CSGGQDEQFF
cdr3_nt: TGCAGTGGGGGCCAGGATGAGCAGTTCTTC
d_call: .
clone_size: .
j_call: TRBJ2-1
v_call: TRBV20-1

cdr3_aa: CASSIRGEGREQYF
cdr3_nt: TGTGCCAGCAGCATAAGGGGGGAGGGTCGCGAGCAGTACTTC
d_call: .
clone_size: .
j_call: TRBJ2-7
v_call: TRBV7-8

cdr3_aa: CSVGREGETQYF
cdr3_nt: TGCAGCGTAGGACGGGAGGGAGAGACCCAGTACTTC
d_call: TRBD2
clone_size: .
j_call: TRBJ2-5
v_call: TRBV29-1

cdr3_aa: CASSEYRVGSNYEQYF
cdr3_nt: TGTGCCAGCAGTGAATATAGGGTTGGGTCGAACTACGAGCAGTACTTC
d_call: .
clone_size: few
j_call: TRBJ2-7
v_call: TRBV25-1

cdr3_aa: CASSLNTGGSSYEQYF
cdr3_nt: TGTGCCAGCAGTTTAAATACTGGCGGCAGCTCCTACGAGCAGTACTTC
d_call: .
clone_size: .
j_call: TRBJ2-7
v_call: TRBV24-1